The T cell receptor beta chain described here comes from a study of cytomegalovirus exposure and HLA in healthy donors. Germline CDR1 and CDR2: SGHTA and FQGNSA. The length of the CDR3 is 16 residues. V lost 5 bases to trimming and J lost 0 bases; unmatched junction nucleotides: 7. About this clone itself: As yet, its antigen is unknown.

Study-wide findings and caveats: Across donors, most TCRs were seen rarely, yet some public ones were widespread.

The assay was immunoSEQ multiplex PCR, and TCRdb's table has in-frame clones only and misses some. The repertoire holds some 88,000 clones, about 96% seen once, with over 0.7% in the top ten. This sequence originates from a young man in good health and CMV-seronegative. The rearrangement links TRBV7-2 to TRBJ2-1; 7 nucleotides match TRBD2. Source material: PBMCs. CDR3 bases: TGTGCCAGCAGCCCGAGAGGACTAGACTCCTACAATGAGCAGTTCTTC. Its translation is CASSPRGLDSYNEQFF.